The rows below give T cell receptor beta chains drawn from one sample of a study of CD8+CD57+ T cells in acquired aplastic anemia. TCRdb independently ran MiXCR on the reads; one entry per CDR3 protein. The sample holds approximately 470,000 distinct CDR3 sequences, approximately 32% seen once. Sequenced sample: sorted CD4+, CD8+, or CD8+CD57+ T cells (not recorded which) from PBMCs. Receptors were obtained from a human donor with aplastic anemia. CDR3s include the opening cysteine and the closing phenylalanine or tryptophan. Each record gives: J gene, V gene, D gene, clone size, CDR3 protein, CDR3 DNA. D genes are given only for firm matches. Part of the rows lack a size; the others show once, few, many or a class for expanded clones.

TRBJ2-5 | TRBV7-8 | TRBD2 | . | CASSLDTGTSRVGTQHF | TGTGCCAGCAGCTTAGACACCGGGACTAGTAGGGTCGGGACCCAGCACTTC
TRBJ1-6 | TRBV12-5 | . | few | CASAPSGTGNSPLHF | TGTGCTAGTGCCCCGTCGGGGACGGGCAATTCACCCCTCCACTTT
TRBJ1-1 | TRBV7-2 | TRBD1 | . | CASSLVGSGTATEAFF | TGTGCCAGCAGCTTAGTTGGTTCGGGGACAGCAACTGAAGCTTTCTTT
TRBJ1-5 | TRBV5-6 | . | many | CASSLAGRDHQPQHF | TGTGCCAGCAGCTTGGCAGGGAGGGACCATCAGCCCCAGCATTTT
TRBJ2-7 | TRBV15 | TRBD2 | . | CATRLAGIHEQYF | TGTGCCACTCGTCTAGCGGGAATCCACGAGCAGTACTTC
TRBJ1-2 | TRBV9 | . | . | CASSQESYDGYTF | TGTGCCAGCAGCCAAGAAAGTTACGATGGCTACACCTTC
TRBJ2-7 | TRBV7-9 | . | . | CASIHEQGYEQYF | TGTGCCAGCATCCATGAGCAGGGTTACGAGCAGTACTTC
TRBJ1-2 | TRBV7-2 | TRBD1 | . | CASSSTGVGYTF | TGTGCCAGCAGCTCGACAGGGGTAGGCTACACCTTC
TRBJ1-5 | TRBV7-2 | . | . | CASSLAGTYSNQPQHF | TGTGCCAGCAGCTTAGCAGGAACCTATAGCAATCAGCCCCAGCATTTT
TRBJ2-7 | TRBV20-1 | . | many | CSARNRDGSYEQYF | TGCAGTGCTAGAAATAGGGACGGCTCCTACGAGCAGTACTTC
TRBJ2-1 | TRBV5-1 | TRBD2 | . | CASSLGGTSGSDEQFF | TGCGCCAGCAGCTTGGGTGGGACTAGCGGGAGTGATGAGCAGTTCTTC
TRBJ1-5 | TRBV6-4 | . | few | CASSDSGQGGSNQPQHF | TGTGCCAGCAGTGACTCAGGGCAGGGCGGGAGCAATCAGCCCCAGCATTTT
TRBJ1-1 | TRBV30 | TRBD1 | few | CAWARQGPEAFF | TGTGCCTGGGCTCGACAGGGCCCTGAAGCTTTCTTT
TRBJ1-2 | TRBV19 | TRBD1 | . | CASNYGTGGYTF | TGTGCCAGCAATTACGGGACAGGGGGCTACACCTTC
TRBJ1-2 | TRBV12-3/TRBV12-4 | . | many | CASSLAIYGYTF | TGTGCCAGCAGTTTAGCGATCTATGGCTACACCTTC
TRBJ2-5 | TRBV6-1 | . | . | CASSEVYQGTQYF | TGTGCCAGCAGTGAGGTCTACCAGGGGACCCAGTACTTC
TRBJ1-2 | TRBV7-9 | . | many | CASSKGAVTYGYTF | TGTGCCAGCAGCAAGGGTGCAGTTACCTATGGCTACACCTTC
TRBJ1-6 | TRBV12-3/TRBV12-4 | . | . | CASSPQGPPDSPLHF | TGTGCCAGCAGTCCACAGGGACCCCCCGATTCACCCCTCCACTTT
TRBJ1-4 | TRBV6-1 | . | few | CASSESARRKLFF | TGTGCCAGCAGTGAATCGGCGAGACGCAAACTGTTTTTT
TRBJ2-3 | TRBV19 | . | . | CASRPGRSTDTQYF | TGTGCCAGTAGGCCCGGACGTAGCACAGATACGCAGTATTTT
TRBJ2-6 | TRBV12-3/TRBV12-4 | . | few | CASSFQGVGANVLTF | TGTGCCAGCAGTTTTCAGGGTGTTGGGGCCAACGTCCTGACTTTC
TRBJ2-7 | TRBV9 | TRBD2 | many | CASSPKGLASYEQYF | TGTGCCAGCAGCCCCAAGGGACTAGCTAGCTACGAGCAGTACTTC
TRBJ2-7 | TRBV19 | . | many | CASSIDNDYEQYF | TGTGCCAGTAGTATCGACAACGACTACGAGCAGTACTTC
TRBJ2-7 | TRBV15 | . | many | CATSHGVSYEQYF | TGTGCCACCAGTCACGGAGTCTCCTACGAGCAGTACTTC
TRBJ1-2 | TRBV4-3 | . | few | CASSQVRGMDYGYTF | TGCGCCAGCAGCCAAGTCAGGGGTATGGACTATGGCTACACCTTC
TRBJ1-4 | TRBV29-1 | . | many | CSVRTDSNEKLFF | TGCAGCGTTCGGACAGATTCTAATGAAAAACTGTTTTTT
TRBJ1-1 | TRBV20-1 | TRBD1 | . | CSASRQGVEAFF | TGCAGTGCTTCCCGACAGGGGGTGGAAGCTTTCTTT
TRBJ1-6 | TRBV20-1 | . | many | CSAKRGRSNNSPLHF | TGCAGTGCTAAAAGGGGACGTAGTAATAATTCACCCCTCCACTTT
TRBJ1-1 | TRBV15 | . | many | CATSISGNTEAFF | TGTGCCACCAGCATCTCAGGGAACACTGAAGCTTTCTTT